This T cell receptor (beta chain) was retrieved from a study of T-cell reconstitution after alpha-beta-depleted transplantation in children. V was trimmed by 2 bases and J by 4 bases, leaving 8 bases between them. This CDR3 has 13 residues. The V gene's germline CDR1 is MNHEY and CDR2 SVGAGI. This clonotype was seen repeatedly, ten times or more. Preparation of the TCRbeta library involved a method that used unique molecular identifiers. MiXCR, applied by TCRdb to the PCR reads, yields one record per CDR3 protein. Of about 640,000 distinct CDR3 sequences in the sample, roughly 17% are singletons; the top ten hold 0.8% to 1.1%.

Sequences were derived from PBMCs from the stem cell graft donor, sampled from the stem cell graft. The chain is built from TRBV6-5 and TRBJ1-1; D unresolved. The source of this sequence is a human donor who donated a stem cell graft to a child with acute myeloid leukemia. CDR3 sequence reads: CASSYTAGTEAFF. DNA for the CDR3: TGTGCCAGCAGTTACACCGCAGGCACTGAAGCTTTCTTT.